The next 26 T cell receptor beta chains were all read from a single sample in a study of a mutant IDH1 vaccine in newly diagnosed glioma. TCRdb's table, derived via immunoSEQ multiplex PCR, lists solely in-frame clones and lacks some. The data hold 70,000 to 95,000 clones, with almost 85% observed a single time. Time point meaning: baseline, week 1 (first vaccination visit). Regarding treatment: pre-vaccination baseline after standard-of-care therapy. This specimen consisted of PBMCs, obtained from a glioma patient treated with radiotherapy, temozolomide or both. Source of these receptors: a man aged 40-49 years with glioma. Some clones in this sample may be carry-over from other donors' samples.

This rearrangement joins TRBV5-4 to TRBJ2-4, with D possibly being TRBD1 or TRBD2 (6 bases each). The CDR3 spans 15 residues. Germline-derived CDR1 and CDR2 are SGHNT and YYREEE (reference sequence). Trimming removed 3 bases from V and 6 bases from J, with 16 bases in between. The CDR3 DNA reads TGTGCCAGCAGCTCCGGGGGACAAGCCGCAAACATTCAGTACTTC. Translation: CASSSGGQAANIQYF.

CDR3 DNA sequence: TGTGCCAGCAGCTTGGGACAGGGGGCCGGGTATACGCAGTATTTT. The encoded protein is CASSLGQGAGYTQYF. This chain connects TRBV5-4 to TRBJ2-3, with 10 bases identical to TRBD1. Germline values: CDR1 SGHNT, CDR2 YYREEE (reference sequence). With V trimmed by 0 bases and J by 7 bases, 5 bases remained unmatched. The CDR3 is made up of 15 amino acids. The whole variable domain, remainder taken from reference TRBV5-4 and TRBJ2-3, is ETGVTQSPTHLIKTRGQQVTLRCSSQSGHNTVSWYQQALGQGPQFIFQYYREEENGRGNFPPRFSGLQFPNYSSELNVNALELDDSALYLCASSLGQGAGYTQYFGPGTRLTVL.

This clone showed up just once. The V and J genes are TRBV2 and TRBJ2-7; D gene ambiguous. Per the germline V gene, CDR1 is SNHLY and CDR2 is FYNNEI. With 4 bases removed from V and 3 bases from J, the gap between germline ends came to 4 bases. CDR3 length equals 11 residues. The CDR3 spells CASSGSYEQYF. Written as DNA, the CDR3 is TGTGCCAGCAGTGGAAGCTACGAGCAGTACTTC.

V and J are TRBV7-2 and TRBJ1-2, with a tentative D call TRBD1 (5 bases). The V and J ends lost 1 base and 8 bases respectively, with 11 bases between them. The CDR3 is 13 residues long. Per the germline V gene, CDR1 is SGHTA and CDR2 is FQGNSA. The CDR3 nucleotides are TGTGCCAGCAGCTTAGTGGGGGTTGGGGGCTACACCTTC. As protein: CASSLVGVGGYTF.

In this sample, this clone turned up a few times. V usage is TRBV18 and J usage is TRBJ1-1; D is ambiguous. V was pared by 6 bases and J by 3 bases, with 11 bases between. CDR3 length equals 13 residues. Germline CDR1 reads KGHSH; CDR2 reads LQKENI. CDR3 sequence reads: CASSYRAHTEAFF. The CDR3 nucleotides read TGTGCCAGCTCGTACCGGGCTCACACTGAAGCTTTCTTT.

The chain couples TRBV6-5 to TRBJ1-5; TRBD1 might be the D (6 bases). Germline V gives CDR1 MNHEY, CDR2 SVGAGI. The CDR3 loop spans 14 amino acids. V lost 5 bases and J lost 7, with 15 bases in between. CDR3 residues: CASSRTEWDQPQHF. The DNA of the CDR3 is TGTGCCAGCAGTAGGACAGAATGGGACCAGCCCCAGCATTTT.

The chain carries TRBV9 and TRBJ2-1; 14 bases line up with TRBD2. J was trimmed by 7 bases and V by 7 bases; bases with no gene match: 10. Germline CDR1 SGDLS, CDR2 YYNGEE. The CDR3 spans 16 residues. The CDR3 DNA reads as TGTGCCAGCGGACTAGCGGGGGGCCCCTCTCGGAATGAGCAGTTCTTC. It translates to CASGLAGGPSRNEQFF.

The gene calls are TRBV2 and TRBJ1-4; perhaps TRBD1 as D (6 bases). Germline values: CDR1 SNHLY, CDR2 FYNNEI. The CDR3 covers 12 residues. V lost 6 bases and J 7 bases, leaving 9 bases between the germline ends. The CDR3 sequence is CASRTGTEKLFF. The CDR3 nucleotides are TGTGCCAGCAGAACAGGGACTGAAAAACTGTTTTTT.

V usage is TRBV19 and J usage is TRBJ1-5, with D possibly matching TRBD1 (6 bases). Trimming took off 10 bases at V and 4 bases at J, with 11 bases between the two ends. Germline V gives CDR1 LNHDA, CDR2 SQIVND (reference sequence). There are 12 residues in the CDR3. This CDR3 is CATQRGNQPQHF. CDR3 bases: TGTGCCACCCAGAGGGGGAATCAGCCCCAGCATTTT.

V and J are TRBV12-5 and TRBJ1-2; D perhaps matches TRBD1 (5 bases). The V end was cut by 6 bases, the J end by 1 base, with 18 bases between. This CDR3 is built from 16 residues. The V gene's germline CDR1 is LGHNT and CDR2 FRNRAP. CDR3 in amino acids: CASGSEGRDLNYGYTF. As DNA, the CDR3 is TGTGCTAGTGGATCCGAGGGTAGGGACCTTAACTATGGCTACACCTTC.

The chain uses TRBV2 and TRBJ1-5; D is possibly TRBD1 (5 bases). Germline V gene sequence: CDR1 SNHLY, CDR2 FYNNEI. The CDR3 runs 16 residues. Trimming cost V 3 bases and J 5 bases, with 17 bases left between them. CDR3 nucleotides: TGTGCCAGCAGTGAGACAGTTAGAGGGCGGGATCAGCCCCAGCATTTT. It translates to CASSETVRGRDQPQHF.

V is TRBV30 and J is TRBJ1-4; no clear D gene. The CDR3 spans 12 residues. Between the trimmed V and J ends, which lost 3 bases and 8 bases, there was a span of 10 bases. Germline V gives CDR1 GTSNPN, CDR2 SVGIG (reference sequence). CDR3: CAWSTAGEKLFF. The CDR3 coding sequence is TGTGCCTGGAGCACCGCTGGGGAAAAACTGTTTTTT. The variable domain in full, completed from reference TRBV30 and TRBJ1-4, reads SQTIHQWPATLVQPVGSPLSLECTVEGTSNPNLYWYRQAAGRGLQLLFYSVGIGQISSEVPQNLSASRPQDRQFILSSKKLLLSDSGFYLCAWSTAGEKLFFGSGTQLSVL.

The chain joins TRBV5-1 to TRBJ2-7, with 7 bases lining up with TRBD1. The V gene end was trimmed by 1 base and the J gene end by 2 bases; junction bases not matched to a gene: 6. This CDR3 comprises 15 residues. The germline V gene encodes CDR1 SGHRS and CDR2 YFSETQ. CDR3 sequence: CASSLWTGSTYEQYF. The CDR3 region has the DNA TGCGCCAGCAGCTTGTGGACAGGATCCACCTACGAGCAGTACTTC.

This rearrangement joins TRBV19 to TRBJ1-6; D uncertain. Trimming pared 3 bases from V and 13 bases from J, leaving 13 bases between. Germline V lookup: CDR1 LNHDA, CDR2 SQIVND (reference sequence). The CDR3 contains 13 residues. CDR3 protein: CASSIIGSGPLHF. The CDR3 nucleotides read TGTGCCAGTAGTATTATCGGGTCGGGGCCCCTCCACTTT.

The V gene is TRBV6-5, the J gene TRBJ1-2; no definite D call. Germline V gene sequence: CDR1 MNHEY, CDR2 SVGAGI. The V end was cut by 0 bases, the J end by 2 bases, with 13 bases between. This CDR3 has 16 amino acids. This CDR3 is CASSYSITHGNYGYTF. The CDR3 DNA reads as TGTGCCAGCAGTTACTCGATAACCCACGGGAACTATGGCTACACCTTC.

Concerning this clone: This may arise from a read error, as a much more abundant clone is one base away. Other DNA sequences in this specimen translate into the identical CDR3. The CDR3, as DNA: TGTGCCTGGAGTGTGTCGAACACTGAAGCTTTCTTT. This encodes CAWSVSNTEAFF. This chain joins TRBV30 and TRBJ1-1; D is uncertain. CDR3 size: 12 residues. The germline V and J ends were trimmed by 0 bases and 1 base, with 3 bases remaining between them. Germline V gives CDR1 GTSNPN, CDR2 SVGIG (reference sequence).

This chain joins TRBV19 and TRBJ2-1, with 10 nucleotides matching TRBD2. The CDR3 runs 16 residues. Unmatched junction bases numbered 8, after V lost 6 bases and J lost 3 bases. Looked up from germline, CDR1 is LNHDA and CDR2 is SQIVND (reference sequence). CDR3 coding DNA: TGTGCCAGTAGAAGTCTGAGCGGGGGGGTCTACAATGAGCAGTTCTTC. This translates into CASRSLSGGVYNEQFF. The complete variable domain, with remaining parts taken from reference TRBV19 and TRBJ2-1, reads DGGITQSPKYLFRKEGQNVTLSCEQNLNHDAMYWYRQDPGQGLRLIYYSQIVNDFQKGDIAEGYSVSREKKESFPLTVTSAQKNPTAFYLCASRSLSGGVYNEQFFGPGTRLTVL.

The chain links TRBV19 to TRBJ1-4, with 7 bases lining up with TRBD1. J was trimmed by 4 bases and V by 7 bases; bases with no gene match: 3. This CDR3 contains 13 residues. Germline V CDR1 and CDR2: LNHDA, SQIVND (reference sequence). CDR3 DNA: TGTGCCAGTACGACAGGGATTAATGAAAAACTGTTTTTT. Amino acids: CASTTGINEKLFF.

This chain uses TRBV2 with TRBJ2-1; no clear D gene. This CDR3 comprises 8 residues. The germline V gene has CDR1 SNHLY and CDR2 FYNNEI. V was clipped by 9 bases and J by 14 bases, with 8 bases between them. This CDR3 reads CASNTEFF. The DNA for the CDR3 is TGTGCCAGTAACACCGAGTTCTTC.

The gene calls are TRBV19 and TRBJ1-5; D is perhaps TRBD1 (5 bases). Germline V gene sequence: CDR1 LNHDA, CDR2 SQIVND (reference sequence). With 8 bases removed from V and 1 base from J, the gap between germline ends came to 15 bases. CDR3 length equals 15 residues. The chain's CDR3 is CASGTGLFSNQPQHF. The CDR3 DNA follows: TGTGCCAGTGGGACCGGACTATTCAGCAATCAGCCCCAGCATTTT.

The chain combines TRBV5-6 with TRBJ1-3, with D hard to call. V was pared by 0 bases and J by 0 bases, with 4 bases between. The V gene's germline CDR1 is SGHDT and CDR2 YYEEEE. The CDR3 extends over 14 amino acids. Here the CDR3 DNA reads TGTGCCAGCAGCTTGGGACACTCTGGAAACACCATATATTTT. It specifies CASSLGHSGNTIYF.

This chain links TRBV5-5 with TRBJ1-6; unclear D gene. Germline CDR1 SGHKS, CDR2 YYEKEE (reference sequence). The CDR3 is 13 amino acids. V lost 3 bases and J lost 7, with 8 bases in between. CDR3 sequence reads: CASSWQGNSPLHF. The CDR3 coding sequence is TGTGCCAGCAGCTGGCAAGGGAATTCACCCCTCCACTTT.

As DNA, the CDR3 is TGTGCCAGCAGTACAAATGAGGGGTGGAATTCACCCCTCCACTTT. Its translation: CASSTNEGWNSPLHF. J is TRBJ1-6 and V is TRBV2, with D perhaps TRBD1 (5 bases). This CDR3 has 15 amino acids. Germline assignment: CDR1 SNHLY and CDR2 FYNNEI. With 5 bases removed from V and 7 bases from J, the gap between germline ends came to 15 bases.

This clone occurred a few times. The rearrangement links TRBV7-6 to TRBJ2-4; 9 bases align to TRBD2. Germline V lookup: CDR1 SGHVS, CDR2 FNYEAQ. This CDR3 contains 13 residues. J lost 7 bases, V lost 4 bases, and 2 bases had no gene match. The CDR3 bases are TGTGCCAGCAGCTCGGGGACTAGCAACATTCAGTACTTC. Translation: CASSSGTSNIQYF.

This chain connects TRBV19 to TRBJ1-1; the match to TRBD1 covers 7 bases. Per germline, CDR1 LNHDA and CDR2 SQIVND (reference sequence). V lost 7 bases and J lost 5; bases outside the gene matches: 4. This CDR3 is 12 amino acids long. CDR3 sequence reads: CASKQGETEAFF. DNA for the CDR3: TGTGCCAGTAAGCAGGGGGAGACTGAAGCTTTCTTT.

This chain links TRBV19 with TRBJ2-2, with D perhaps being TRBD1 or TRBD2 (6 bases each). From germline, CDR1 is LNHDA and CDR2 SQIVND (reference sequence). V gave up 7 bases and J gave up 2 bases, with 17 bases separating them. The CDR3 has 16 residues. CDR3 DNA: TGTGCCAGTAACCCATCCGCGGGACAAAACACCGGGGAGCTGTTTTTT. Protein sequence: CASNPSAGQNTGELFF.